Shown below are 18 T cell receptor beta chains from a single sample sequenced in a study of long-term antiretroviral therapy in people with HIV. The libraries were made with immunoSEQ v3.0 at survey level. Only in-frame clones appear in the TCRdb table, and some are missing; sequencing was by immunoSEQ multiplex PCR. The data show 15,000 to 20,000 clones, with less than 85% seen just once and approximately 15% held by the top ten. The specimen comprised unsorted PBMCs, sampled 0.5 years before starting antiretroviral therapy. These receptors all stem from a woman aged 45-60 years with HIV.

The chain has TRBV4-1 and TRBJ2-1; TRBD1 matches at 7 bases. Germline loops: CDR1 MGHRA, CDR2 YSYEKL. V gave up 0 bases and J gave up 3 bases; unmatched junction bases: 8. This CDR3 region has 17 residues. This CDR3 is CASSQDFARGYYNEQFF. The DNA of the CDR3 is TGCGCCAGCAGCCAAGATTTCGCCAGGGGGTACTACAATGAGCAGTTCTTC.

This sequence joins TRBV5-1 and TRBJ1-3, with a weak D call TRBD1 (5 bases). Germline V gene sequence: CDR1 SGHRS, CDR2 YFSETQ. V lost 4 bases, J lost 3 bases, and 17 bases lay in between. The CDR3 consists of 16 residues. CDR3 loop: CASSPQGPSLGNTIYF. The CDR3 DNA follows: TGCGCCAGCAGCCCTCAGGGCCCTAGCCTTGGAAACACCATATATTTT.

V is TRBV28 and J is TRBJ1-4; unclear D gene. CDR1 is MDHEN, CDR2 SYDVKM, per germline. The V end was cut by 4 bases, the J end by 4 bases, with 13 bases between. The CDR3 is 15 residues long. The CDR3 here is CASSSGFIDNEKLFF. The CDR3 DNA reads as TGTGCCAGCAGTTCCGGTTTCATCGATAATGAAAAACTGTTTTTT.

This clone was seen a few times. The genes are TRBV5-4 and TRBJ1-5, with D maybe TRBD1 (6 bases). Per germline, CDR1 SGHNT and CDR2 YYREEE (reference sequence). CDR3 length equals 14 residues. Trimming took off 2 bases at V and 3 bases at J, with 9 bases between the two ends. The CDR3 nucleotides read TGTGCCAGCAGCTTCGGGGGCTACAATCAGCCCCAGCATTTT. Encoded protein: CASSFGGYNQPQHF.

V usage is TRBV11-2 and J usage is TRBJ2-2, with D unresolved. The germline gives CDR1 SGHAT, CDR2 FQNNGV. The CDR3 has 13 residues. V was cut by 5 bases and J by 5 bases, with 9 bases left in between. The CDR3 bases are TGTGCCAGCAGCACGACTGGTACCGGGGAGCTGTTTTTT. This sequence encodes CASSTTGTGELFF.

The V call is TRBV28, the J call TRBJ2-7; D is unresolved. The CDR3 has 12 residues. Trimming pared 4 bases from V and 6 bases from J, leaving 10 bases between. Germline assignment: CDR1 MDHEN and CDR2 SYDVKM. The CDR3 region has the DNA TGTGCCAGCAGTTCCCAACAGAGCGAGCAGTACTTC. It is translated as CASSSQQSEQYF.

The rearrangement uses TRBV5-1 and TRBJ2-5; weak D call: TRBD1 (5 bases). The CDR3 has 14 residues. Germline assignment: CDR1 SGHRS and CDR2 YFSETQ. Trimming took 3 bases from V and 2 from J, leaving 11 bases between them. CDR3 region: CASSSKTAQETQYF. CDR3 sequence (DNA): TGCGCCAGCAGCTCCAAGACAGCGCAAGAGACCCAGTACTTC.

The chain recombines TRBV25-1 with TRBJ1-6; D may be TRBD1 (6 bases). Trimming took off 4 bases at V and 6 bases at J, with 10 bases between the two ends. The CDR3 contains 14 residues. Germline V lookup: CDR1 MGHDK, CDR2 SYGVNS. The CDR3 DNA follows: TGTGCCAGCAGTGGGACGGACAGTAATTCACCCCTCCACTTT. Residues: CASSGTDSNSPLHF.

This chain links TRBV7-9 with TRBJ2-7; either TRBD1 or TRBD2 may supply D (5 bases each). Trimming took 3 bases from V and 5 from J, leaving 8 bases between them. The CDR3 sequence is 12 residues long. Germline-derived CDR1 and CDR2 are SEHNR and FQNEAQ (reference sequence). The DNA of the CDR3 is TGTGCCAGCAGCTTCGGGACGGACGAGCAGTACTTC. Translating it yields CASSFGTDEQYF.

The gene calls are TRBV30 and TRBJ2-2, with 7 nucleotides matching TRBD2. Losses at the gene ends were 2 bases for V and 5 bases for J; bases not matched to a gene: 5. The CDR3 runs to 14 residues. Germline-derived CDR1 and CDR2 are GTSNPN and SVGIG (reference sequence). As DNA, the CDR3 is TGTGCCTGGAGTATTACGGGGGGTACCGGGGAGCTGTTTTTT. The encoded protein is CAWSITGGTGELFF. Combining the CDR3 with reference TRBV30 and TRBJ2-2 gives the whole variable domain SQTIHQWPATLVQPVGSPLSLECTVEGTSNPNLYWYRQAAGRGLQLLFYSVGIGQISSEVPQNLSASRPQDRQFILSSKKLLLSDSGFYLCAWSITGGTGELFFGEGSRLTVL.

V usage is TRBV11-2 and J usage is TRBJ2-2, with D uncertain. The CDR3 has 13 amino acids. Germline CDR1 reads SGHAT; CDR2 reads FQNNGV. V was clipped by 4 bases and J by 3 bases, with 6 bases between them. CDR3 sequence (DNA): TGTGCCAGCAGCTATACGGACACCGGGGAGCTGTTTTTT. Encoded protein: CASSYTDTGELFF.

This chain links TRBV12-5 with TRBJ2-2, with TRBD2 matching 7 bases. The CDR3 contains 17 residues. CDR1 and CDR2 (germline): LGHNT, FRNRAP. V dropped 1 base and J dropped 4; count of bases not matched to a gene: 9. The CDR3 here is CASGLGGGAASTGELFF. Here the CDR3 DNA reads TGTGCTAGTGGTTTGGGGGGAGGGGCTGCTAGCACCGGGGAGCTGTTTTTT.

The chain recombines TRBV5-1 with TRBJ2-2; no clear D gene. V was shortened by 4 bases and J by 4 bases, with 5 bases between the two germline ends. Germline V gene data show CDR1 as SGHRS and CDR2 as YFSETQ. CDR3 length: 12 amino acids. CDR3 sequence (DNA): TGCGCCAGCAGCCAAAGCACCGGGGAGCTGTTTTTT. This translates into CASSQSTGELFF.

V usage is TRBV25-1 and J usage is TRBJ1-1, with D hard to call. Looked up from germline, CDR1 is MGHDK and CDR2 is SYGVNS. V lost 4 bases and J lost 1, with 10 bases in between. This CDR3 region has 14 residues. For the CDR3, the DNA is TGTGCCAGCAGTGTTGGGATACAGAACACTGAAGCTTTCTTT. Translating gives CASSVGIQNTEAFF.

This chain links TRBV6-6 with TRBJ2-1; the match to TRBD1 covers 7 bases. J lost 7 bases, V lost 5 bases, and 2 bases had no gene match. The CDR3 consists of 12 residues. Germline assignment: CDR1 MNHNY and CDR2 SVGAGI (reference sequence). The CDR3 sequence: CASSKQGNEQFF. In nucleotides, the CDR3 is TGTGCCAGCAGTAAACAGGGGAATGAGCAGTTCTTC.

A single count supports this clone. V usage is TRBV5-4 and J usage is TRBJ2-7; D gene ambiguous. The germline CDR1 and CDR2 sequences are SGHNT and YYREEE (reference sequence). Trimming shortened V by 0 bases and J by 3 bases, and 1 base separated the two germline ends. The CDR3 runs 11 residues. This chain's CDR3 is CASSLGYEQYF. The DNA of the CDR3 is TGTGCCAGCAGCTTGGGCTACGAGCAGTACTTC.

The V gene is TRBV19, the J gene TRBJ1-2; a weak D match, TRBD1 (6 bases). This CDR3 is built from 12 residues. The germline V and J ends were trimmed by 6 bases and 7 bases, with 12 bases remaining between them. CDR1 and CDR2 (germline): LNHDA, SQIVND (reference sequence). The CDR3 region has the DNA TGTGCCAGTAGCTATAGGGGGGCTGGCTACACCTTC. This gives the protein CASSYRGAGYTF.

The V gene is TRBV6-1, the J gene TRBJ2-3; no reliable D call. The V end lost 2 bases, the J end lost 0 bases, and 9 bases lay between the germline ends. The CDR3 is 15 amino acids. Germline assignment: CDR1 MNHNS and CDR2 SASEGT. The CDR3 sequence is CASSEYGTSTDTQYF. CDR3 nucleotide sequence: TGTGCCAGCAGTGAATACGGTACTAGCACAGATACGCAGTATTTT.